These 16 T cell receptor beta chains came from one sample sequenced in a study of blood T cell repertoires in COVID-19. Clones were sequenced by immunoSEQ multiplex PCR, and TCRdb holds only the in-frame ones, with some missing. The profile covers a few hundred thousand clones, with roughly 85% appearing a single time and roughly a sixth taken by the ten largest. Sequences were obtained from PBMCs or T cells enriched from blood (not recorded which). These receptors were taken from a man aged 35-49 years who had recovered from COVID-19.

The rearrangement links TRBV9 to TRBJ1-2; D gene uncertain. CDR1 SGDLS and CDR2 YYNGEE come from the germline V gene. This CDR3 contains 13 residues. Deletions cut 0 bases from V and 7 bases from J, with 10 bases between. CDR3 nucleotides: TGTGCCAGCAGCGTAGGCTACGGTGGTGGCTACACCTTC. This encodes CASSVGYGGGYTF. Supplemented by reference TRBV9 and TRBJ1-2, the full variable domain reads DSGVTQTPKHLITATGQRVTLRCSPRSGDLSVYWYQQSLDQGLQFLIQYYNGEERAKGNILERFSAQQFPDLHSELNLSSLELGDSALYFCASSVGYGGGYTFGSGTRLTVV.

This sequence joins TRBV20-1 and TRBJ2-1; D may be TRBD2 (6 bases). The CDR3 has 11 residues. Trimming removed 4 bases from V and 6 bases from J, with 7 bases in between. The germline V gene has CDR1 DFQATT and CDR2 SNEGSKA (reference sequence). The CDR3 DNA reads TGCAGTGCTACGACTAGCAATGAGCAGTTCTTC. It is translated as CSATTSNEQFF.

The chain recombines TRBV10-3 with TRBJ2-7; 10 nucleotides match TRBD2. CDR3 length: 15 amino acids. The ends lost 3 bases at V and 4 bases at J; junction bases unmatched: 6. The V gene's germline CDR1 is ENHRY and CDR2 SYGVKD. CDR3 amino acids: CAISDGTSAAYEQYF. The CDR3 DNA is TGTGCCATCAGTGATGGGACTAGCGCCGCATACGAGCAGTACTTC.

The V and J genes are TRBV5-5 and TRBJ1-4, with D tentatively TRBD1 (5 bases). Germline V gene sequence: CDR1 SGHKS, CDR2 YYEKEE (reference sequence). This CDR3 comprises 17 residues. The ends were cut back, 0 bases at V and 1 base at J, with 13 bases in the middle. CDR3 region: CASSLVRGEGTNEKLFF. The CDR3 region has the DNA TGTGCCAGCAGCTTGGTGCGGGGGGAGGGAACTAATGAAAAACTGTTTTTT.

The J gene is TRBJ1-4, the V gene TRBV9; no definite D call. Germline CDR1 SGDLS, CDR2 YYNGEE. Trimming stripped 2 bases from V and 4 bases from J, with 9 bases between. The CDR3 covers 14 residues. In nucleotides, the CDR3 is TGTGCCAGCAGCGTGGGCAGCCTTAATGAAAAACTGTTTTTT. It encodes CASSVGSLNEKLFF.

The rearrangement links TRBV7-2 to TRBJ1-2; D is ambiguous. The CDR3 consists of 15 residues. The V end was cut by 4 bases, the J end by 0 bases, with 12 bases between. Germline CDR1 SGHTA, CDR2 FQGNSA. The CDR3 bases are TGTGCCAGCAGCTCCAGGCGTTTAGCTAACTATGGCTACACCTTC. This gives the protein CASSSRRLANYGYTF.

This clone was seen more than once but under ten times. One end of the junction does not line up with germline, which may come from a read error. This chain connects TRBV28 to TRBJ2-7; D possibly corresponds to TRBD1 (6 bases). CDR3 length: 12 residues. Germline-derived CDR1 and CDR2 are MDHEN and SYDVKM. CDR3 in DNA: TGTGCCAGCAGTTTTGAGAGGACAGAATGGGACTTC. Encoded protein: CASSFERTEWDF.

The chain couples TRBV5-6 to TRBJ2-6, with a weak D call TRBD2 (6 bases). The germline V and J ends were trimmed by 4 bases and 0 bases, with 8 bases remaining between them. The CDR3 totals 15 residues. The germline V gene encodes CDR1 SGHDT and CDR2 YYEEEE. In DNA form, the CDR3 reads TGTGCCAGCAGCCGGGACTCCTCTGGGGCCAACGTCCTGACTTTC. The encoded protein is CASSRDSSGANVLTF.

The chain's CDR3 is CASSLLASGSGNEQFF. Here the CDR3 DNA reads TGTGCCAGCAGCTTATTGGCGAGCGGGAGTGGGAATGAGCAGTTCTTC. V is TRBV11-2 and J is TRBJ2-1, with 8 bases identical to TRBD2. CDR3 length equals 16 residues. Germline trimming cut 2 bases from V and 7 bases from J; bases unmatched to any gene: 10. Germline CDR1 and CDR2: SGHAT and FQNNGV. Full variable domain (remainder filled in from reference TRBV11-2 and TRBJ2-1): EAGVAQSPRYKIIEKRQSVAFWCNPISGHATLYWYQQILGQGPKLLIQFQNNGVVDDSQLPKDRFSAERLKGVDSTLKIQPAKLEDSAVYLCASSLLASGSGNEQFFGPGTRLTVL.

The rearrangement joins TRBV25-1 to TRBJ1-1; D call uncertain. The CDR3 has 13 amino acids. Deletions cut 7 bases from V and 0 bases from J, with 9 bases between. Germline CDR1 and CDR2: MGHDK and SYGVNS. This chain's CDR3 is CASTGPMNTEAFF. CDR3 bases: TGTGCCAGCACGGGTCCCATGAACACTGAAGCTTTCTTT.

This clone was recorded only once. The CDR3 spells CASSSGQGSTGELFF. CDR3 in DNA: TGTGCCAGCAGTTCGGGACAGGGATCCACCGGGGAGCTGTTTTTT. The V and J genes are TRBV2 and TRBJ2-2, with 9 bases lining up with TRBD1. Germline CDR1 reads SNHLY; CDR2 reads FYNNEI. The V segment lost 5 bases and the J segment 4 bases; nucleotides outside the gene matches: 5. The CDR3 is 15 residues long.

Details on this clone: Sequence at one end of the junction differs from germline and may be a read error. CDR3 nucleotides: TGTGCTAGCAGCCCCCGGACACTACAGAACACCGGGGAGCTGTTTTTT. Encoded protein: CASSPRTLQNTGELFF. The chain is built from TRBV7-7 and TRBJ2-2, with TRBD1 as a possible D gene (5 bases). Germline V lookup: CDR1 SSHAT, CDR2 FNYEAQ (reference sequence). The CDR3 runs to 16 residues.

The chain combines TRBV11-2 with TRBJ2-2; the D is unclear. CDR1 is SGHAT and CDR2 is FQNNGV in the germline V gene. The CDR3 is 13 residues long. V was pared by 5 bases and J by 2 bases, with 6 bases between. CDR3 DNA sequence: TGTGCCAGCAGCCGCACAAACACCGGGGAGCTGTTTTTT. Translating it yields CASSRTNTGELFF.

The rearrangement uses TRBV30 and TRBJ2-5, with TRBD2 identical over 13 bases. Losses at the gene ends were 1 base for V and 2 bases for J; bases not matched to a gene: 4. CDR1 is GTSNPN and CDR2 is SVGIG in the germline V gene (reference sequence). The CDR3 spans 16 residues. The CDR3 here is CAWSEGLAGAQETQYF. The CDR3 nucleotides read TGTGCCTGGAGTGAAGGACTAGCGGGAGCTCAAGAGACCCAGTACTTC.

The V call is TRBV24-1, the J call TRBJ2-1, with D maybe TRBD1 (6 bases). The CDR3 sequence is 14 residues long. V was shortened by 9 bases and J by 4 bases, with 15 bases between the two germline ends. Germline values: CDR1 KGHDR, CDR2 SFDVKD. This chain's CDR3 is CATGDGGPYNEQFF. The DNA of the CDR3 is TGTGCCACCGGAGATGGGGGCCCGTACAATGAGCAGTTCTTC.

This clone came up a few times. The chain is built from TRBV5-1 and TRBJ1-4; TRBD1 agrees at 8 bases. Germline CDR1 and CDR2: SGHRS and YFSETQ. V lost 0 bases to trimming and J lost 6 bases; unmatched junction nucleotides: 7. The CDR3 consists of 16 residues. The CDR3 sequence: CASSLAGGAGDEKLFF. The DNA of the CDR3 is TGCGCCAGCAGCTTGGCAGGGGGCGCCGGGGATGAAAAACTGTTTTTT.